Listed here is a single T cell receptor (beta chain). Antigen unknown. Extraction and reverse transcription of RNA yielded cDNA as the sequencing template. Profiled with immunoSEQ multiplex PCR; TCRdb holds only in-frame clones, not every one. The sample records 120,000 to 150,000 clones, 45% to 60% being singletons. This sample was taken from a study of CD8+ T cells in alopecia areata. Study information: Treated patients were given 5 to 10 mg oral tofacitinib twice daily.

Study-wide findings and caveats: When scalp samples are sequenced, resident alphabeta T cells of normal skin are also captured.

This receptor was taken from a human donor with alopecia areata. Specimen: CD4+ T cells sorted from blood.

The CDR3 DNA sequence: TGCGCCAGCAGCTTGGCCTCTAGCGGGGGCCCCTCCTACGAGCAGTACTTC. It translates to CASSLASSGGPSYEQYF. The chain carries TRBV5-1 and TRBJ2-7, with TRBD2 matching 10 bases. Germline trimming cut 0 bases from V and 0 bases from J; bases unmatched to any gene: 6. Per the germline V gene, CDR1 is SGHRS and CDR2 is YFSETQ. The CDR3 totals 17 residues.